There are a few counts of the clone carrying this T cell receptor beta chain. This CDR3 is built from 14 residues. Deletions cut 0 bases from V and 8 bases from J, with 12 bases between. CDR1 is LGHNA and CDR2 is YNFKEQ in the germline V gene. Researchers took RNA transcripts and amplified the TCR beta CDR3 regions from them. With the HTBI primer set, the TCR CDR3 went through a first round of RT-PCR. One entry per CDR3 protein results from TCRdb running MiXCR on the multiplex PCR reads. This sample yields 200,000 to 250,000 distinct CDR3 sequences, of which more than 15% are seen a single time; approximately 50% belongs to the top ten. The sample is drawn from a study of T cells in Graves' hyperthyroidism and ophthalmopathy.

The source of this sequence is a man aged 45-60 years with Graves' hyperthyroidism. V usage is TRBV4-2 and J usage is TRBJ2-3; either TRBD1 or TRBD2 may supply D (5 bases each). The sequencing sample was made of blood. CDR3 in DNA: TGTGCCAGCAGCCAAGATGGGGGTGGGAGTACGCAGTATTTT. Translation: CASSQDGGGSTQYF.